Listed here is a single T cell receptor (beta chain). Per the study methods: Counts of nucleated cells, estimated from reference gene primer amplification, were obtained. TCRdb keeps only in-frame clones here, not all; method: immunoSEQ multiplex PCR. D and trimming were read from the DNA, whereas the V and J calls and clone size are those reported in that table. The sample consists of tens of thousands of clones, around 87% of them appearing once. The data belong to a study of blood T cell repertoires in COVID-19. Study at large: The samples span acute and convalescent COVID-19 from the United States, Italy and Spain. PBMCs, B-cell-depleted T cells, or T cells were the source of the cDNA or gDNA that made up the material.

Germline loops: CDR1 SGHNT, CDR2 YENEEA. Trimming removed 4 bases at V and 6 bases at J, with 16 bases between. The CDR3 is 14 amino acids. The origin of this receptor is a man between 70 and 80 years old with active COVID-19. The specimen was peripheral blood. This chain connects TRBV11-3 to TRBJ2-7; a weak D match, TRBD2 (7 bases). The CDR3 coding sequence is TGTGCCAGCAGCTCCATGGGGGCGGGGGTCGAGCAGTACTTC. As protein: CASSSMGAGVEQYF. Full variable domain (rest looked up from reference TRBV11-3 and TRBJ2-7): EAGVVQSPRYKIIEKKQPVAFWCNPISGHNTLYWYLQNLGQGPELLIRYENEEAVDDSQLPKDRFSAERLKGVDSTLKIQPAELGDSAVYLCASSSMGAGVEQYFGPGTRLTVT.